The 13 T cell receptor beta chains given below trace back to one sample, sequenced in a study of T cells in women clearing cervical HPV infection. The protocol was immunoSEQ multiplex PCR, while the TCRdb copy is restricted to in-frame clones and leaves out a portion. This table lists 40,000 to 55,000 clones. Sequencing was carried out using blood buffy coat. The receptors were gathered from a woman aged 18-70 years with a cervical HPV16 infection that either progressed to CIN3+ or cleared (not recorded which).

Concerning this clone: The sequenced fragment ends 3 residues before the CDR3 boundary, so the rest is inferred from the germline J gene. The genes are TRBV19 and TRBJ1-2; 9 positions match TRBD1. Looked up from germline, CDR1 is LNHDA and CDR2 is SQIVND (reference sequence). The CDR3 sequence is 14 residues long. The CDR3 is CASSRGQGPYDYTF. CDR3 DNA (partial): TGTGCCAGTAGTAGGGGACAGGGTCCCTACGAC.

Points on this clone: The CDR3 is cut off 3 residues early in the read; its end comes from the germline J gene. This chain joins TRBV5-1 and TRBJ1-6; TRBD1 matches at 7 bases. The CDR3 loop spans 15 amino acids. With V trimmed by 1 base and J by 9 bases, 7 bases remained unmatched. Germline CDR1 reads SGHRS; CDR2 reads YFSETQ. CDR3 bases read: TGCGCCAGCAGCTTGATCGGACAGGAGGGTTCACCC. Its translation is CASSLIGQEGSP. The entire CDR3 protein reads CASSLIGQEGSPLHF.

To note about this clone: Sequencing ends 3 residues short of the CDR3 end; the germline J gene provides the rest. The chain links TRBV2 to TRBJ1-1, with D possibly being TRBD1 (5 bases). The germline V gene encodes CDR1 SNHLY and CDR2 FYNNEI. The CDR3 is made up of 16 amino acids. CDR3 bases read: TGTGCCAGCAGTTTCGCTAGCGGGGGGTTTCAAGAGACA. Translation gives CASSFASGGFQET. The complete CDR3 protein is CASSFASGGFQETAFF. The complete variable domain, with remaining parts taken from reference TRBV2 and TRBJ1-1, reads EPEVTQTPSHQVTQMGQEVILRCVPISNHLYFYWYRQILGQKVEFLVSFYNNEISEKSEIFDDQFSVERPDGSNFTLKIRSTKLEDSAMYFCASSFASGGFQETAFFGQGTRLTVV.

Details on this clone: The read finishes 3 residues shy of the CDR3 end, and the germline J gene is used to complete it. The V call is TRBV2, the J call TRBJ2-2, with 8 bases aligning to TRBD1. The CDR3 totals 15 residues. Looked up from germline, CDR1 is SNHLY and CDR2 is FYNNEI. The CDR3 sequence is CASRGQVATNEKLFF. The sequenced CDR3 bases are TGTGCCAGCAGGGGACAGGTTGCAACTAATGAAAAG.

As to this clone: The read terminates 3 residues before the CDR3 end, so the remaining end is supplied by the germline J gene. This chain joins TRBV6-1 and TRBJ2-7, with TRBD1 as a possible D gene (6 bases). The V and J ends lost 4 bases and 0 bases respectively, with 13 bases between them. This CDR3 spans 15 amino acids. Germline-derived CDR1 and CDR2 are MNHNS and SASEGT. This chain's CDR3 is CASSVGQTLSYEQYF. Incomplete CDR3 DNA: TGTGCCAGCAGTGTTGGACAGACCCTCTCCTACGAG.

On this clone itself: The CDR3 end lies 3 residues beyond the end of the read and is filled in from the germline J gene. The chain recombines TRBV19 with TRBJ1-2; D is perhaps TRBD1 (5 bases). V shed 4 bases and J shed 1 base, with 13 bases lying between them. This CDR3 contains 15 residues. CDR1 is LNHDA and CDR2 is SQIVND in the germline V gene (reference sequence). The CDR3 here is CASSRQQGDNYGYTF. CDR3 DNA, as far as it was read: TGTGCCAGTAGTAGACAGCAGGGAGATAACTATGGC.

As to this clone: The read falls 3 residues short of the CDR3 end, and the missing part is taken from the germline J gene. V is TRBV10-3 and J is TRBJ2-7; TRBD1 matches at 9 bases. Germline CDR1 reads ENHRY; CDR2 reads SYGVKD. The CDR3 runs to 11 residues. The V gene end was trimmed by 6 bases and the J gene end by 6 bases; junction bases not matched to a gene: 0. The sequenced CDR3 bases are TGTGCCATCAGGACAGGGGGCGAG. It is translated as CAIRTGGE. The CDR3 as a whole reads CAIRTGGEQYF.

About this clone itself: The read finishes 3 residues shy of the CDR3 end, and the germline J gene is used to complete it. The chain carries TRBV7-2 and TRBJ1-2; the D gene is possibly TRBD1 (5 bases). The CDR3 extends over 14 amino acids. Germline V gene data show CDR1 as SGHTA and CDR2 as FQGNSA. The DNA read from the CDR3 is TGTGCCAGCAGCTGGACTAGCGGGGGAGGAGTC. As protein: CASSWTSGGGV. The entire CDR3 is CASSWTSGGGVYTF.

Points on this clone: The read halts 3 residues ahead of the CDR3 end, with the missing end drawn from the germline J gene. The rearrangement links TRBV7-9 to TRBJ1-1; D is ambiguous. The CDR3 totals 12 residues. Germline V gene sequence: CDR1 SEHNR, CDR2 FQNEAQ (reference sequence). The part of the CDR3 DNA that was read is TGTGCCAGCTTACCCCAGCGGACGGAA. Its translation: CASLPQRTE. The full-length CDR3 reads as CASLPQRTEAFF.

About this clone itself: The observed sequence ends 3 residues before the CDR3 terminus, with the missing tail filled in from the germline J gene. The rearrangement uses TRBV20-1 and TRBJ2-7; 7 bases line up with TRBD1. The ends lost 5 bases at V and 2 bases at J; junction bases unmatched: 12. CDR3 size: 15 residues. Germline V CDR1 and CDR2: DFQATT, SNEGSKA (reference sequence). CDR3: CSAGGTGAKAYEQYF. The CDR3 DNA, read in part, is TGCAGTGCTGGGGGCACAGGGGCGAAGGCCTACGAG.

As to this clone: Read data end 3 residues before the CDR3 end; the end is taken from the germline J gene. The chain has TRBV2 and TRBJ1-6; D is uncertain. The germline CDR1 and CDR2 sequences are SNHLY and FYNNEI. V was shortened by 5 bases and J by 0 bases, with 14 bases between the two germline ends. This CDR3 region has 17 residues. The CDR3 bases that were read are TGTGCCAGCAGTATAGAGTCTACCCGCTCCTATAATTCACCC. This codes for CASSIESTRSYNSP. The entire CDR3 is CASSIESTRSYNSPLHF.

With regard to this clone: The read comes to an end 3 residues before the CDR3 does, leaving the germline J gene to fill in the end. The rearrangement joins TRBV19 to TRBJ2-7, with 8 bases fitting TRBD1. After removal of 2 bases from V and 5 bases from J, the junction contained 5 bases not matched to a gene. The CDR3 runs to 14 residues. Germline-derived CDR1 and CDR2 are LNHDA and SQIVND (reference sequence). CDR3 sequence reads: CASSISTGGNEQYF. The CDR3 bases that were read are TGTGCCAGTAGTATATCCACAGGGGGTAACGAG.

Turning to this clone: The read terminates 3 residues ahead of where the CDR3 ends, so the germline J gene completes it. The rearrangement joins TRBV29-1 to TRBJ2-7; no clear D gene. Trimming removed 4 bases from V and 3 bases from J, with 16 bases in between. CDR1 is SQVTM, CDR2 ANQGSEA, per germline. This CDR3 region has 14 residues. The CDR3: CSVVIRISSYEQYF. CDR3 DNA (partial): TGCAGCGTTGTAATTAGAATAAGTAGCTACGAG.